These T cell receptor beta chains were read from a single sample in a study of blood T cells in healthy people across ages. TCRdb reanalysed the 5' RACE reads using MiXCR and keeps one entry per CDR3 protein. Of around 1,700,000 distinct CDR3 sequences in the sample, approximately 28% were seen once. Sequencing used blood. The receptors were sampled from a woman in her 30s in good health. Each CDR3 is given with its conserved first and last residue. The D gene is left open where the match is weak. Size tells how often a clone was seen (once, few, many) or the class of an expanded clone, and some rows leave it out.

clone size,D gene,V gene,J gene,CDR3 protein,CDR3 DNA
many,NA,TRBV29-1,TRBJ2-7,CSVSGSSYEQYF,TGCAGCGTTTCAGGCAGTTCCTACGAGCAGTACTTC
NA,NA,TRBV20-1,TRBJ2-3,CSASSSPGDTQYF,TGCAGTGCTAGTTCTTCACCGGGGGATACGCAGTATTTT
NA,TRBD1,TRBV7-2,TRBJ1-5,CAGSPRVDRVNRPQHF,TGTGCCGGCAGCCCCCGAGTGGACAGGGTCAATCGGCCCCAGCATTTT
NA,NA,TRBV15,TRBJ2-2,CATSGLGQPTGELFF,TGTGCCACCAGCGGGTTGGGGCAACCCACCGGGGAGCTGTTTTTT
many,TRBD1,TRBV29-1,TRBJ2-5,CSVLEGTGRAQYF,TGCAGCGTTCTGGAGGGGACAGGTAGAGCCCAGTACTTC
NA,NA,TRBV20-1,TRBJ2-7,CSLGGGDEQYF,TGCAGCCTGGGAGGGGGGGACGAGCAGTACTTC
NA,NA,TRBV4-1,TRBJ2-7,CASSQAPGAGYEQYF,TGCGCCAGCAGCCAAGCACCCGGGGCGGGCTACGAGCAGTACTTC
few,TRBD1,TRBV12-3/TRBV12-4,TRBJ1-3,CASRRQGAIAGNTIYF,TGTGCCAGCAGAAGACAGGGGGCGATTGCTGGAAACACCATATATTTT
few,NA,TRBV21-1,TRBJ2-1,CASTSRTAHEQFF,TGTGCCAGCACTTCCAGGACGGCACATGAGCAGTTCTTC
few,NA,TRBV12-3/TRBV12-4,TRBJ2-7,CASSVTLVSEQYF,TGTGCCAGCAGTGTAACGTTAGTATCCGAGCAGTACTTC
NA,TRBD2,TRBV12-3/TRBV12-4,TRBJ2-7,CASSLAITSGRAERNEQYF,TGTGCCAGCAGTTTAGCGATAACTAGCGGGAGGGCCGAGAGAAATGAGCAGTACTTC
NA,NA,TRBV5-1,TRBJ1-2,CASSLNPGNHHGYTF,TGCGCCAGCAGCTTGAATCCCGGGAATCACCATGGCTACACCTTC
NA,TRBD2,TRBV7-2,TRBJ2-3,CASSLASFGAGGSTDTQYF,TGTGCCAGCAGCTTAGCCTCCTTCGGGGCGGGAGGCTCAACAGATACGCAGTATTTT
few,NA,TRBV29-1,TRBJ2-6,CSVVQGGTGANVLTF,TGCAGCGTTGTACAGGGTGGGACTGGGGCCAACGTCCTGACTTTC
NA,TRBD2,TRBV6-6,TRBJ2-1,CASRHAGTSDEQFF,TGTGCCAGCAGGCACGCCGGGACTAGCGACGAGCAGTTCTTC
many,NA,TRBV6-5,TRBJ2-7,CASSYSITGTYEQYF,TGTGCCAGCAGTTACTCGATCACGGGGACCTACGAGCAGTACTTC
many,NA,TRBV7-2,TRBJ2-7,CASSFMSRGLYEQYF,TGTGCCAGCAGCTTTATGAGCAGGGGCCTGTACGAGCAGTACTTC
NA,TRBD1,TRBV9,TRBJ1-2,CASSAATTGTGNGYTF,TGTGCCAGCAGCGCCGCAACTACCGGGACAGGGAATGGCTACACCTTC
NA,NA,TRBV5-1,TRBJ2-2,CASSWRGAGENTGELFF,TGCGCCAGCAGCTGGAGGGGTGCAGGGGAGAACACCGGGGAGCTGTTTTTT
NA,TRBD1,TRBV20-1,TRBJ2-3,CSATGTGLKISTDTQYF,TGCAGTGCTACCGGGACAGGACTCAAGATTAGCACAGATACGCAGTATTTT
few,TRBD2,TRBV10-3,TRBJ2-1,CAISDRGTSAGREQFF,TGTGCCATCAGTGATAGAGGGACTAGCGCCGGTCGTGAGCAGTTCTTC
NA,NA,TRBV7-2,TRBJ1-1,CASSPNLQGPEAFF,TGTGCCAGCAGCCCTAATCTTCAGGGACCTGAAGCTTTCTTT
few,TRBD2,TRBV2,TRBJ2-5,CASGPRLAGYQETQYF,TGTGCCAGCGGGCCCAGACTAGCGGGATACCAAGAGACCCAGTACTTC
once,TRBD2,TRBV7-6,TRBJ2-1,CASSSTSGRGQFF,TGTGCCAGCAGCTCTACGAGCGGGAGGGGGCAGTTCTTC
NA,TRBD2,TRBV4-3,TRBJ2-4,CASNQDGTSYEQYF,TGCGCCAGCAACCAAGATGGGACTAGTTACGAACAGTACTTC
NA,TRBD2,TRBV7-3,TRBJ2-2,CASSRSGGSIGGGLFF,TGTGCCAGCAGCCGCAGCGGGGGGTCCATCGGCGGGGGGCTGTTTTTT
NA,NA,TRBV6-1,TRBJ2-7,CASSGSGNGPYEQYF,TGTGCCAGCAGTGGATCTGGAAATGGGCCCTACGAGCAGTACTTC
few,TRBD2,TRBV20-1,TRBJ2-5,CSGTSGTQETQYF,TGCAGTGGGACTAGCGGGACACAAGAGACCCAGTACTTC
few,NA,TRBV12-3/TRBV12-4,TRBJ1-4,CASSLQPGLHEKLFF,TGTGCCAGCAGCCTACAGCCCGGTCTTCATGAAAAACTGTTTTTT
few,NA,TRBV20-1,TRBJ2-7,CSARDEEMFFHEQYF,TGCAGTGCTAGAGATGAGGAAATGTTCTTCCACGAGCAGTACTTC
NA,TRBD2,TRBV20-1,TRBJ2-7,CSAQRGDYNEQYF,TGCAGTGCCCAGCGGGGGGATTACAATGAGCAGTACTTC
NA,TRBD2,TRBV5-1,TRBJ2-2,CASSSDLRDRGLAGNTGELFF,TGCGCCAGCAGCTCTGACCTCCGGGACAGGGGACTAGCGGGGAACACCGGGGAGCTGTTTTTT
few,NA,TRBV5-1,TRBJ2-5,CASNPGQETQYF,TGCGCCAGCAACCCAGGCCAAGAGACCCAGTACTTC
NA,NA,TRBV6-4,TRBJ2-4,CASGDSEAHEQYF,TGTGCCAGCGGTGACTCGGAAGCCCATGAGCAGTACTTC
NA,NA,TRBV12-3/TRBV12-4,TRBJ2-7,CASSPPVRSAEQYF,TGTGCCAGCAGTCCCCCCGTTAGAAGCGCCGAGCAGTACTTC
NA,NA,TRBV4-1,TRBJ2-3,CASSLLAGRKTDTQYF,TGCGCCAGCAGCCTTCTCGCGGGTCGGAAGACAGATACGCAGTATTTT
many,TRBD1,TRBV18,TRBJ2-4,CASSPYMTGEDIQYF,TGTGCCAGCTCACCTTACATGACAGGGGAGGACATTCAGTACTTC
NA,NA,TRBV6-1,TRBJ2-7,CASNQVGRGYEQYF,TGTGCCAGCAACCAGGTCGGCAGGGGTTACGAGCAGTACTTC
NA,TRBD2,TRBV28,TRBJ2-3,CASSSSGGVDTQYF,TGTGCCAGCAGTTCAAGCGGGGGGGTAGATACGCAGTATTTT